The present entry profiles one TCR beta chain with its context. These data are taken from a study of blood T cell repertoires in COVID-19. Study background: T cells, B-cell-depleted T cells, or PBMCs provided the cDNA or gDNA that served as material.

Germline V gene sequence: CDR1 SGHRS, CDR2 YFSETQ. V shed 2 bases and J shed 7 bases, with 16 bases lying between them. This CDR3 is built from 16 residues. Method: immunoSEQ multiplex PCR; TCRdb's copy keeps in-frame clones and lacks some. This table holds approximately 210,000 clones, about 90% found once. The TCR was taken from a young woman who had recovered from COVID-19. V is TRBV5-1 and J is TRBJ1-6; tentative D call: TRBD1 (6 bases). The sample taken for sequencing was PBMCs or T cells enriched from blood (not recorded which). The CDR3 nucleotides read TGCGCCAGCAGCTTCACCCTGGACAGCAGAAATTCACCCCTCCACTTT. Translated, it gives CASSFTLDSRNSPLHF. Full variable domain (outside the CDR3, taken from reference TRBV5-1 and TRBJ1-6): KAGVTQTPRYLIKTRGQQVTLSCSPISGHRSVSWYQQTPGQGLQFLFEYFSETQRNKGNFPGRFSGRQFSNSRSEMNVSTLELGDSALYLCASSFTLDSRNSPLHFGNGTRLTVT.